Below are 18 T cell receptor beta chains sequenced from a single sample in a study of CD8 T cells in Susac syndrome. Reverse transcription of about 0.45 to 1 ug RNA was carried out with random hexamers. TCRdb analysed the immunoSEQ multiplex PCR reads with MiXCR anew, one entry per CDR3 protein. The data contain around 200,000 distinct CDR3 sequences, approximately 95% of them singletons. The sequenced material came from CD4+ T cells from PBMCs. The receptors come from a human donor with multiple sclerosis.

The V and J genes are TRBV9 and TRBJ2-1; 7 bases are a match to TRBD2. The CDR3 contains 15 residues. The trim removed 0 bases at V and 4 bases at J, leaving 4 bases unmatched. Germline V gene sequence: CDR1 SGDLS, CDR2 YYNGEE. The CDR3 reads CASSVGAGEYNEQFF. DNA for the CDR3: TGTGCCAGCAGCGTAGGTGCGGGGGAGTACAATGAGCAGTTCTTC.

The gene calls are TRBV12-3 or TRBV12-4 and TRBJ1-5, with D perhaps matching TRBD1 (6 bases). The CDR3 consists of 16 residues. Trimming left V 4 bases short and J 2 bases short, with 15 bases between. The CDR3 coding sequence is TGTGCCAGCAGTTCCAACTTTGCAGGGGGCAATCAGCCCCAGCATTTT. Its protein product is CASSSNFAGGNQPQHF.

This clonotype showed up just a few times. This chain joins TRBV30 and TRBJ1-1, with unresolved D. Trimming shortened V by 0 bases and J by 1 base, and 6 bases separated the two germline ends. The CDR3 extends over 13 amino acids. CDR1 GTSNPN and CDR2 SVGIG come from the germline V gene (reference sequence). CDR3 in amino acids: CAWSVGPNTEAFF. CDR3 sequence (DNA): TGTGCCTGGAGTGTAGGTCCGAACACTGAAGCTTTCTTT. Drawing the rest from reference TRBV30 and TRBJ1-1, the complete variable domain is SQTIHQWPATLVQPVGSPLSLECTVEGTSNPNLYWYRQAAGRGLQLLFYSVGIGQISSEVPQNLSASRPQDRQFILSSKKLLLSDSGFYLCAWSVGPNTEAFFGQGTRLTVV.

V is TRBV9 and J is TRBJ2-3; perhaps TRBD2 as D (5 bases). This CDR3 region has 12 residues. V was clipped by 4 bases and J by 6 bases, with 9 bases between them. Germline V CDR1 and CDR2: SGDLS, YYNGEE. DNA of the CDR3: TGTGCCAGCAGCACAGCGGTCGATACGCAGTATTTT. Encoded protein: CASSTAVDTQYF.

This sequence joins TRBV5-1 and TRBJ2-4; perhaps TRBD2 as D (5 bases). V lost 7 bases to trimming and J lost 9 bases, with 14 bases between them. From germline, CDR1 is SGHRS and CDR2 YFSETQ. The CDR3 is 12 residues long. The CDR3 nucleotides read TGCGCCAGCGTCGGACTCCTAGGCATTCAGTACTTC. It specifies CASVGLLGIQYF.

CDR3 amino acids: CASSRLAFIQYF. CDR3 nucleotide sequence: TGTGCCAGCAGTCGACTAGCATTCATTCAGTACTTC. This chain uses TRBV12-3 or TRBV12-4 with TRBJ2-4; 7 bases agree with TRBD2. The CDR3 runs 12 residues. The V segment lost 5 bases and the J segment 9 bases; nucleotides outside the gene matches: 4.

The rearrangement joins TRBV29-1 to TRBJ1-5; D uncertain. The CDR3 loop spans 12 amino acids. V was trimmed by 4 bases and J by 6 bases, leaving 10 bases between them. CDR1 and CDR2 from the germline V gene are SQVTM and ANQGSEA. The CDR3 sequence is CSVGSVGQPQHF. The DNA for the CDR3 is TGCAGCGTTGGGTCGGTAGGTCAGCCCCAGCATTTT.

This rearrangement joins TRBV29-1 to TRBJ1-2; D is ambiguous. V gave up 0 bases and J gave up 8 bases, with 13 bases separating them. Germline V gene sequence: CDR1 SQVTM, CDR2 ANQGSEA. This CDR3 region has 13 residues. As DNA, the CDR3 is TGCAGCGTTGAAGAACAAGGTGGAAACGGCTACACCTTC. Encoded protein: CSVEEQGGNGYTF. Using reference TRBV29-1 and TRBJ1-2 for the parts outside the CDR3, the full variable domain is SAVISQKPSRDICQRGTSLTIQCQVDSQVTMMFWYRQQPGQSLTLIATANQGSEATYESGFVIDKFPISRPNLTFSTLTVSNMSPEDSSIYLCSVEEQGGNGYTFGSGTRLTVV.

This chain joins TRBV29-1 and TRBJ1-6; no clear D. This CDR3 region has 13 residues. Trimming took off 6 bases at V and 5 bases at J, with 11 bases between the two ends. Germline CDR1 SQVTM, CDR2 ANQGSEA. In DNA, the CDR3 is TGCAGCGTGTCGAGAGGAGATAATTCACCCCTCCACTTT. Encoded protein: CSVSRGDNSPLHF.

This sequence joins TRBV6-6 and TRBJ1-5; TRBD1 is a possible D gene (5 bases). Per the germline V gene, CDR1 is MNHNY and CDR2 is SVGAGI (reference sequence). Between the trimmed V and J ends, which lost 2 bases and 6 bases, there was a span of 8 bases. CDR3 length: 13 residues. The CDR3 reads CASSYGGGQPQHF. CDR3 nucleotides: TGTGCCAGCAGTTACGGGGGAGGTCAGCCCCAGCATTTT.

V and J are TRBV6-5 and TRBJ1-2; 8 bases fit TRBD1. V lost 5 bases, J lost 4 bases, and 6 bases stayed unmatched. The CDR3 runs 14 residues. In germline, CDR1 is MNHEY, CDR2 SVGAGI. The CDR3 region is CASSADRDGYGYTF. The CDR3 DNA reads TGTGCCAGCAGTGCGGACAGGGACGGCTATGGCTACACCTTC.

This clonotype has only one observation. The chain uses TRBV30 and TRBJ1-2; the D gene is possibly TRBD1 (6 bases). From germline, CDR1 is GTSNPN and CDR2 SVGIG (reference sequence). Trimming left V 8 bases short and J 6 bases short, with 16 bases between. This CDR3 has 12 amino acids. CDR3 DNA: TGTGCCCGGACGGGGGGGCGGGATGGCTACACCTTC. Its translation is CARTGGRDGYTF.

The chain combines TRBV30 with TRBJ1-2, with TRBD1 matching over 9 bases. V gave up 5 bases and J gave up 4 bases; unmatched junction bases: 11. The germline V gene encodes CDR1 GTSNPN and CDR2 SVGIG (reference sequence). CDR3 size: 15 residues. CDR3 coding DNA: TGTGCCTGGGGGGTTCCCGGGACAGGGAGCTATGGCTACACCTTC. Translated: CAWGVPGTGSYGYTF.

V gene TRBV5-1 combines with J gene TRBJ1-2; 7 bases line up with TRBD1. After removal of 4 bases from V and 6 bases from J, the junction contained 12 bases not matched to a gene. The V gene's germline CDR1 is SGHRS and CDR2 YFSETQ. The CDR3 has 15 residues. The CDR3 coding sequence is TGCGCCAGCAGCCCCCTGACAGGGAGCGCCGATGGCTACACCTTC. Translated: CASSPLTGSADGYTF.

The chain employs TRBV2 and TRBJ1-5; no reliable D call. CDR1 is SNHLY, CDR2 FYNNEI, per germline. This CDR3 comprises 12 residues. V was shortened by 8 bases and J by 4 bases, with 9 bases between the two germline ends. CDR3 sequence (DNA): TGTGCCAGCCACGACCCAAATCAGCCCCAGCATTTT. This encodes CASHDPNQPQHF.

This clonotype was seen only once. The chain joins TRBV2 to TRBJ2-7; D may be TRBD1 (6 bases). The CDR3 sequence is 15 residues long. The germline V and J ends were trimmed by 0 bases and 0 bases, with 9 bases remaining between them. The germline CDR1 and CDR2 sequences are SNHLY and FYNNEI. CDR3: CASSEARQASYEQYV. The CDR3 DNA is TGTGCCAGCAGTGAAGCGAGACAGGCCTCCTACGAGCAGTACGTC.

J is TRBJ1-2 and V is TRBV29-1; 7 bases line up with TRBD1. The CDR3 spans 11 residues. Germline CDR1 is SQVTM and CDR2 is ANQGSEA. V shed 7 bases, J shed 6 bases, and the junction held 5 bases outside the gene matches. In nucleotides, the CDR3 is TGCAGCGGAACTCAGGGGGATGGCTACACCTTC. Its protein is CSGTQGDGYTF.

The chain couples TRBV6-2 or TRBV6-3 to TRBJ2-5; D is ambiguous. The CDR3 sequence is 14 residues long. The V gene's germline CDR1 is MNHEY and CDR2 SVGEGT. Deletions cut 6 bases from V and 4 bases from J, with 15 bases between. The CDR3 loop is CASRRSQVAETQYF. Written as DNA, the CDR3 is TGTGCCAGCAGACGGTCTCAAGTGGCAGAGACCCAGTACTTC.